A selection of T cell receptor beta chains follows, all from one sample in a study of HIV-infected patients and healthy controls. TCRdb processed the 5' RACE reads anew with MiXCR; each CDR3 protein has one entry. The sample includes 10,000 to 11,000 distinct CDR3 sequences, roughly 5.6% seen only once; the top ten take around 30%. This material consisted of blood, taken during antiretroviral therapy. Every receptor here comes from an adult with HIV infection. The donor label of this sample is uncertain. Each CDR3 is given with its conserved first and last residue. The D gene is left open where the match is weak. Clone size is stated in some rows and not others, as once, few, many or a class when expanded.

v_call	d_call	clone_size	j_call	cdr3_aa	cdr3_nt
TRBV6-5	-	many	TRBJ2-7	CASSYLRGYEQYF	TGTGCCAGCAGTTACCTCCGGGGATACGAGCAGTACTTC
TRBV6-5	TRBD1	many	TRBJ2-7	CASSYSIQRQGHNNEQYF	TGTGCCAGCAGTTACTCAATCCAACGACAGGGTCACAATAACGAGCAGTACTTC
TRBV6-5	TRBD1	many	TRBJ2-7	CASSPRQGRGYEQYF	TGTGCCAGCAGTCCCCGACAGGGTAGGGGTTACGAGCAGTACTTC
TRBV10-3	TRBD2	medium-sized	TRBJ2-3	CGAGDTDTQYF	TGTGGGGCGGGGGACACAGATACGCAGTATTTT
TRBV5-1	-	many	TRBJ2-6	CASSLEVGRSGANVLTF	TGCGCCAGCAGCTTGGAGGTAGGGAGATCTGGGGCCAACGTCCTGACTTTC
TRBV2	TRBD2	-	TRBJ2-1	CASFSGRGTLNEQFF	TGTGCCAGCTTTAGCGGGAGAGGGACCCTCAATGAGCAGTTCTTC
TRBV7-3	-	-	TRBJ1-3	CASSSPRWGPGNTIYF	TGTGCCAGCAGCTCCCCGCGATGGGGACCTGGAAACACCATATATTTT
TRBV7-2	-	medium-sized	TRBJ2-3	CASSQVSLDTQYF	TGTGCCAGCAGCCAAGTTTCCCTAGATACGCAGTATTTT
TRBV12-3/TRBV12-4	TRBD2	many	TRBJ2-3	CASTRAGPADTQYF	TGTGCCAGCACCCGAGCGGGGCCTGCAGATACGCAGTATTTT
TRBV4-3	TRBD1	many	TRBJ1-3	CASSNMGQTYSGNTIYF	TGCGCCAGCAGCAATATGGGACAGACATACTCTGGAAACACCATATATTTT